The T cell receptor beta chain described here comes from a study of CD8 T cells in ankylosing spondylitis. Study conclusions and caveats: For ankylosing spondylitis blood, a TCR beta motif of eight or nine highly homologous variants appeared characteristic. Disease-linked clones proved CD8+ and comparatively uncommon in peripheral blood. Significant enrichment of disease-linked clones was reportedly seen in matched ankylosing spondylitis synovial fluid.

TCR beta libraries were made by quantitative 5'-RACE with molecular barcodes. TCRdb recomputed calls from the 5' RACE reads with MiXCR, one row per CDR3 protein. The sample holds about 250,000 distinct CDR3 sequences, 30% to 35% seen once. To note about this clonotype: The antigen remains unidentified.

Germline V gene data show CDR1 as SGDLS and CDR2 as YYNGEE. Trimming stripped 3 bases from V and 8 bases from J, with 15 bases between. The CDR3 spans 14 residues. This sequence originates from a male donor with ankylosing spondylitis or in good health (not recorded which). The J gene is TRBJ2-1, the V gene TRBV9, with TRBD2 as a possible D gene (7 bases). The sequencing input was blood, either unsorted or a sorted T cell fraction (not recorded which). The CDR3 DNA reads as TGTGCCAGCAGCGAGGGGGGGGGCACGGATGAGCAGTTCTTC. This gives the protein CASSEGGGTDEQFF.